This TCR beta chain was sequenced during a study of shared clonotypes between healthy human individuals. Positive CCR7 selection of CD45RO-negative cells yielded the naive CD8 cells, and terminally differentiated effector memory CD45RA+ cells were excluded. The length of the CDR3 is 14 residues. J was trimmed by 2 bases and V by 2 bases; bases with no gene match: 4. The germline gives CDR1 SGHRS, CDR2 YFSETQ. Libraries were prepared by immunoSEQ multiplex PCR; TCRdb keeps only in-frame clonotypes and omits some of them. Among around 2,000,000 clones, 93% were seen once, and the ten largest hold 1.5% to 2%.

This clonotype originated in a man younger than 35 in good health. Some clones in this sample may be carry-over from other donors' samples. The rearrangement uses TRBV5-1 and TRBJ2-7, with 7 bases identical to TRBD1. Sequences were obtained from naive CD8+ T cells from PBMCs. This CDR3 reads CASSFRGSTYEQYF. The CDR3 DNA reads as TGCGCCAGCAGCTTCAGGGGGTCTACCTACGAGCAGTACTTC. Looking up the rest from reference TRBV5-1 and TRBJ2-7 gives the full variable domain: KAGVTQTPRYLIKTRGQQVTLSCSPISGHRSVSWYQQTPGQGLQFLFEYFSETQRNKGNFPGRFSGRQFSNSRSEMNVSTLELGDSALYLCASSFRGSTYEQYFGPGTRLTVT.